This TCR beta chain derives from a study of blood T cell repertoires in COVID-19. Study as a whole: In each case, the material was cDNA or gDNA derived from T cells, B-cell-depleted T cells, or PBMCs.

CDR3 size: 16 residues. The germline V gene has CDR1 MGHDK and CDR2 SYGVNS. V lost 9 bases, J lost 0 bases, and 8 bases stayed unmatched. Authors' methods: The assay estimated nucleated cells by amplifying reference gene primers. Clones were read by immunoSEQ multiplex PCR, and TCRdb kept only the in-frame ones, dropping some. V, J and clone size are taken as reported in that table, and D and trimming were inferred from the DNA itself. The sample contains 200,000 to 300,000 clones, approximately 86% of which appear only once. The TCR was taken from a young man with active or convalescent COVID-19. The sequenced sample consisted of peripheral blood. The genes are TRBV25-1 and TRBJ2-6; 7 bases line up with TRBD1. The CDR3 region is CARPRQGSSGANVLTF. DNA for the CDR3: TGTGCCAGGCCCCGACAGGGCTCCTCTGGGGCCAACGTCCTGACTTTC.